This TCR beta chain was identified during a study of cytomegalovirus exposure and HLA in healthy donors. Study-level information: Samples from HLA-typed donors yielded about 86 million unique TCRs in an early data release.

PCR used 60 Vbeta primers and 13 Jbeta primers. Measured with immunoSEQ multiplex PCR; TCRdb has only the in-frame clones, and not every one. Seen here are some 150,000 clones, 75% to 90% observed once, and the top ten hold less than 3.5%. Sequenced sample: PBMCs. The clonotype was recovered from a woman aged 30 to 39 in good health and CMV-seronegative.

The CDR3 reads CASSLTGGGEKLFF. Written as DNA, the CDR3 is TGTGCCAGCAGTTTGACAGGGGGTGGTGAAAAACTGTTTTTT. This rearrangement joins TRBV6-5 to TRBJ1-4, with TRBD1 matching over 9 bases. The germline V gene has CDR1 MNHEY and CDR2 SVGAGI. With 4 bases clipped from V and 7 bases from J, the junction kept 4 bases outside the gene matches. This CDR3 is built from 14 residues.